The 30 T cell receptor beta chains given below trace back to one sample, sequenced in a study of blood T cell repertoires in COVID-19. Assay: immunoSEQ multiplex PCR; the TCRdb copy retains only in-frame clones and omits some. The table records a few hundred thousand clones, 80% to 90% of them present only once. Sequenced sample: PBMCs or T cells enriched from blood (not recorded which). The receptor source for this set is a woman aged 40-49 years with acute COVID-19.

V usage is TRBV5-4 and J usage is TRBJ2-3; 12 bases line up with TRBD2. Germline lookup yields CDR1 SGHNT and CDR2 YYREEE (reference sequence). CDR3 length: 20 residues. Unmatched junction bases numbered 14, after V lost 1 base and J lost 2 bases. CDR3 sequence: CASSLLTLAGGYTHTDTQYF. In nucleotides, the CDR3 is TGTGCCAGCAGCTTGTTAACTCTAGCGGGAGGGTACACACACACAGATACGCAGTATTTT.

The chain uses TRBV4-3 and TRBJ1-1; possibly TRBD1 for D (6 bases). CDR1 is LGHNA, CDR2 YSLEER, per germline. The CDR3 has 13 amino acids. The V gene lost 0 bases and the J gene lost 5 bases, with 7 bases spanning the gap. The CDR3 DNA reads TGCGCCAGCAGCCAAGAGAGGGGGACTGAAGCTTTCTTT. This codes for CASSQERGTEAFF.

This clone occurred once. The chain couples TRBV5-4 to TRBJ2-5, with 7 bases that match TRBD2. Per germline, CDR1 SGHNT and CDR2 YYREEE (reference sequence). With V trimmed by 3 bases and J by 3 bases, 8 bases remained unmatched. The CDR3 length is 15 residues. CDR3 nucleotide sequence: TGTGCCAGCAGCTCACCGCGCGGGAGTGAAGAGACCCAGTACTTC. Its translation is CASSSPRGSEETQYF.

The V and J genes are TRBV20-1 and TRBJ2-7, with 9 bases lining up with TRBD1. After removal of 3 bases from V and 6 bases from J, the junction contained 6 bases not matched to a gene. The length of the CDR3 is 13 residues. Germline assignment: CDR1 DFQATT and CDR2 SNEGSKA (reference sequence). The CDR3 here is CSASKDRGTEQYF. CDR3 DNA sequence: TGCAGTGCTAGTAAGGACAGGGGTACCGAGCAGTACTTC.

The rearrangement joins TRBV11-3 to TRBJ2-7, with D maybe TRBD2 (6 bases). V lost 1 base, J lost 0 bases, and 10 bases lay in between. Germline-derived CDR1 and CDR2 are SGHNT and YENEEA. This CDR3 contains 15 residues. CDR3 DNA sequence: TGTGCCAGCAGCTTAGGAGCGGGCAGCTCCTACGAGCAGTACTTC. It translates to CASSLGAGSSYEQYF.

The rearrangement joins TRBV2 to TRBJ2-5; 12 positions agree with TRBD2. Trimming took 6 bases from V and 5 from J; bases not matched to a gene: 7. The CDR3 contains 15 residues. Germline values: CDR1 SNHLY, CDR2 FYNNEI. In DNA, the CDR3 is TGTGCCAGCAGAGGTGGAACTAGCGGGGGGGAGACCCAGTACTTC. This gives the protein CASRGGTSGGETQYF.

The genes are TRBV12-5 and TRBJ2-1; 13 bases map to TRBD2. Germline-derived CDR1 and CDR2 are LGHNT and FRNRAP. The CDR3 length is 16 residues. V trimming: 4 bases; J trimming: 4 bases; junction bases outside the gene matches: 4. Written as DNA, the CDR3 is TGTGCTAGTGGTTCTCGACTAGCGGGGGGTTACAATGAGCAGTTCTTC. This translates into CASGSRLAGGYNEQFF. Looking up the rest from reference TRBV12-5 and TRBJ2-1 gives the full variable domain: DARVTQTPRHKVTEMGQEVTMRCQPILGHNTVFWYRQTMMQGLELLAYFRNRAPLDDSGMPKDRFSAEMPDATLATLKIQPSEPRDSAVYFCASGSRLAGGYNEQFFGPGTRLTVL.

The chain couples TRBV29-1 to TRBJ2-1; D call uncertain. The CDR3 is 14 amino acids. V gave up 2 bases and J gave up 1 base, with 9 bases separating them. Per germline, CDR1 SQVTM and CDR2 ANQGSEA. DNA for the CDR3: TGCAGCGTTGAACTTCGGGTTTCCTACAATGAGCAGTTCTTC. Its translation is CSVELRVSYNEQFF.

This chain links TRBV28 with TRBJ1-5, with TRBD1 as a possible D gene (6 bases). The CDR3 extends over 12 amino acids. Trimming cost V 6 bases and J 9 bases, with 12 bases left between them. CDR1 is MDHEN and CDR2 is SYDVKM in the germline V gene. The CDR3 reads CASRQGARPQHF. The CDR3 bases are TGTGCCAGCAGACAGGGCGCTCGGCCCCAGCATTTT.

This chain links TRBV12-5 with TRBJ1-6; D is undetermined. The CDR3 length is 16 residues. The ends were cut back, 4 bases at V and 4 bases at J, with 14 bases in the middle. Germline assignment: CDR1 LGHNT and CDR2 FRNRAP. The CDR3 DNA sequence: TGTGCTAGTGGTTATTTGGCAGAGACATATAATTCACCCCTCCACTTT. Its translation is CASGYLAETYNSPLHF.

CDR3 in DNA: TGTGCCAGCAGCGCCGACAGGGGTCGGGAAGCTTTCTTT. As protein: CASSADRGREAFF. The rearrangement links TRBV6-4 to TRBJ1-1; 8 nucleotides agree with TRBD1. This CDR3 contains 13 residues. CDR1 is MRHNA and CDR2 is SNTAGT in the germline V gene. V lost 6 bases, J lost 8 bases, and 8 bases stayed unmatched.

The chain combines TRBV5-4 with TRBJ2-5; 12 bases line up with TRBD2. The CDR3 has 15 amino acids. CDR1 and CDR2 from the germline V gene are SGHNT and YYREEE (reference sequence). Trimming at V came to 5 bases and at J to 5 bases, leaving 7 bases not matched to a gene. CDR3 sequence reads: CASRSTSGSSETQYF. In nucleotides, the CDR3 is TGTGCCAGCAGATCGACTAGCGGGAGTTCCGAGACCCAGTACTTC.

This clone occurred a few times. This chain connects TRBV6-5 to TRBJ1-1; no clear D. CDR3 length equals 14 residues. Germline CDR1 is MNHEY and CDR2 is SVGAGI. Trimming removed 6 bases at V and 4 bases at J, with 15 bases between. The CDR3 DNA is TGTGCCAGCAGCCGCGGGGTGGGAGTCACTGAAGCTTTCTTT. The encoded protein is CASSRGVGVTEAFF.

The rearrangement links TRBV7-9 to TRBJ1-1; no clear D gene. Germline V gives CDR1 SEHNR, CDR2 FQNEAQ (reference sequence). CDR3 size: 13 residues. Trimming cost V 0 bases and J 6 bases, with 8 bases left between them. In DNA, the CDR3 is TGTGCCAGCAGCTTAGCTCCTAGCGCTGAAGCTTTCTTT. It is translated as CASSLAPSAEAFF.

The chain links TRBV3-1 (or the pseudogene TRBV3-2) to TRBJ2-7; 7 bases fit TRBD2. The CDR3 has 11 amino acids. Germline CDR1 is LGHDT and CDR2 is YNNKEL (reference sequence). V trimming: 6 bases; J trimming: 6 bases; junction bases outside the gene matches: 2. The CDR3 sequence: CASRGGFEQYF. The DNA for the CDR3 is TGTGCCAGCAGGGGGGGGTTCGAGCAGTACTTC.

This sequence joins TRBV6-5 and TRBJ1-2, with TRBD1 as a possible D gene (6 bases). Germline CDR1 and CDR2: MNHEY and SVGAGI. This CDR3 is 16 amino acids long. Trimming took 0 bases from V and 4 from J, leaving 15 bases between them. The CDR3 DNA is TGTGCCAGCAGTTACTCGCTTCCGGGACAAAGCTATGGCTACACCTTC. This translates into CASSYSLPGQSYGYTF.

This rearrangement joins TRBV6-5 to TRBJ2-7; tentatively, D is TRBD2 (5 bases). The CDR3 spans 15 residues. Per the germline V gene, CDR1 is MNHEY and CDR2 is SVGAGI. Trimming took 0 bases from V and 2 from J, leaving 11 bases between them. CDR3 protein: CASSYSNDGAYEQYF. CDR3 nucleotide sequence: TGTGCCAGCAGTTACTCAAATGACGGGGCCTACGAGCAGTACTTC.

This sequence joins TRBV29-1 and TRBJ2-1; the D is unclear. CDR3 length equals 15 residues. In germline, CDR1 is SQVTM, CDR2 ANQGSEA. V was cut by 7 bases and J by 1 base, with 17 bases left in between. Written as DNA, the CDR3 is TGCAGCGGGCAGGCCCAACCACTTTCCTACAATGAGCAGTTCTTC. Residues: CSGQAQPLSYNEQFF.

Here the CDR3 DNA reads TGTGCCAGCAGTTATTCCGGGACAGGACAGTACGAGCAGTACTTC. It is translated as CASSYSGTGQYEQYF. This chain links TRBV6-5 with TRBJ2-7; 8 bases agree with TRBD1. This CDR3 region has 15 residues. Germline V gives CDR1 MNHEY, CDR2 SVGAGI. V shed 3 bases and J 4 bases; nucleotides not matched to a gene: 8.

This rearrangement joins TRBV9 to TRBJ2-7; perhaps TRBD2 as D (6 bases). Germline CDR1 SGDLS, CDR2 YYNGEE. V was pared by 4 bases and J by 5 bases, with 16 bases between. The CDR3 loop spans 14 amino acids. The CDR3: CASSIRPGGDEQYF. CDR3 coding DNA: TGTGCCAGCAGCATCCGCCCCGGCGGGGACGAGCAGTACTTC.

The chain recombines TRBV19 with TRBJ2-6; no firm D call. Per germline, CDR1 LNHDA and CDR2 SQIVND (reference sequence). This CDR3 spans 18 amino acids. Trimming removed 1 base from V and 0 bases from J, with 13 bases in between. CDR3 sequence reads: CASSIVTEYHSGANVLTF. The DNA of the CDR3 is TGTGCCAGTAGTATAGTTACAGAATACCACTCTGGGGCCAACGTCCTGACTTTC. Drawing the rest from reference TRBV19 and TRBJ2-6, the complete variable domain is DGGITQSPKYLFRKEGQNVTLSCEQNLNHDAMYWYRQDPGQGLRLIYYSQIVNDFQKGDIAEGYSVSREKKESFPLTVTSAQKNPTAFYLCASSIVTEYHSGANVLTFGAGSRLTVL.

This sequence joins TRBV24-1 and TRBJ2-5; weak D call: TRBD2 (6 bases). From germline, CDR1 is KGHDR and CDR2 SFDVKD. This CDR3 has 15 residues. The V and J ends lost 0 bases and 5 bases respectively, with 12 bases between them. The CDR3 here is CATSDLPGRMETQYF. In DNA form, the CDR3 reads TGTGCCACCAGTGATTTGCCAGGGAGGATGGAGACCCAGTACTTC.

This clone was observed once. The V gene is TRBV9, the J gene TRBJ1-3; D might be TRBD1 (5 bases). The germline CDR1 and CDR2 sequences are SGDLS and YYNGEE. The CDR3 runs to 16 residues. With 0 bases removed from V and 0 bases from J, the gap between germline ends came to 10 bases. CDR3 amino acids: CASSVGEGSSGNTIYF. DNA of the CDR3: TGTGCCAGCAGCGTAGGGGAGGGGAGCTCTGGAAACACCATATATTTT. Full variable domain (missing parts from reference TRBV9 and TRBJ1-3): DSGVTQTPKHLITATGQRVTLRCSPRSGDLSVYWYQQSLDQGLQFLIQYYNGEERAKGNILERFSAQQFPDLHSELNLSSLELGDSALYFCASSVGEGSSGNTIYFGEGSWLTVV.

The rearrangement joins TRBV5-1 to TRBJ1-6; D uncertain. V lost 0 bases and J 6 bases, leaving 16 bases between the germline ends. The germline gives CDR1 SGHRS, CDR2 YFSETQ. The CDR3 is made up of 17 amino acids. CDR3 loop: CASSLESLSATNSPLHF. The CDR3 DNA reads TGCGCCAGCAGCTTGGAATCCTTATCAGCGACTAATTCACCCCTCCACTTT.

The chain is built from TRBV18 and TRBJ1-1; 9 bases fit TRBD1. V lost 3 bases, J lost 0 bases, and 8 bases stayed unmatched. Germline CDR1 reads KGHSH; CDR2 reads LQKENI. The CDR3 covers 17 residues. The CDR3 nucleotides read TGTGCCAGCTCACCCTCCGGGACAGGGACCATGAACACTGAAGCTTTCTTT. Translation: CASSPSGTGTMNTEAFF.

The chain has TRBV6-6 and TRBJ1-3; D possibly corresponds to TRBD1 (6 bases). The CDR3 consists of 20 residues. The V gene's germline CDR1 is MNHNY and CDR2 SVGAGI (reference sequence). V lost 5 bases and J lost 0, with 26 bases in between. The CDR3 protein is CASSRRRQALPNDSGNTIYF. In DNA, the CDR3 is TGTGCCAGCAGTCGCCGACGACAGGCCCTTCCAAATGACTCTGGAAACACCATATATTTT.

J is TRBJ2-7 and V is TRBV5-1; 7 bases match TRBD2. Germline V CDR1 and CDR2: SGHRS, YFSETQ. The CDR3 has 14 amino acids. Germline trimming cut 0 bases from V and 3 bases from J; bases unmatched to any gene: 3. The CDR3 is CASSLVASGYEQYF. The CDR3 bases are TGCGCCAGCAGCTTGGTGGCTAGCGGCTACGAGCAGTACTTC.

The rearrangement links TRBV24-1 to TRBJ2-2; D perhaps matches TRBD2 (6 bases). This CDR3 is built from 16 residues. Germline-derived CDR1 and CDR2 are KGHDR and SFDVKD. V shed 2 bases and J shed 1 base, with 10 bases lying between them. The CDR3 DNA is TGTGCCACCAGTGATTGGGGTAGCGGGAACACCGGGGAGCTGTTTTTT. Its translation is CATSDWGSGNTGELFF.

The rearrangement joins TRBV4-1 to TRBJ2-3; the D is unclear. V gave up 1 base and J gave up 2 bases, with 7 bases separating them. The CDR3 length is 14 residues. Germline V gene lookup returns CDR1 MGHRA and CDR2 YSYEKL. CDR3 region: CASSQVADTDTQYF. DNA of the CDR3: TGCGCCAGCAGCCAAGTAGCCGACACAGATACGCAGTATTTT.

The chain combines TRBV6-2 or TRBV6-3 with TRBJ2-1; TRBD2 agrees at 9 bases. Germline-derived CDR1 and CDR2 are MNHEY and SVGEGT. This CDR3 spans 14 amino acids. The V segment lost 2 bases and the J segment 8 bases; nucleotides outside the gene matches: 4. The CDR3: CASSYNSGSYEQFF. As DNA, the CDR3 is TGTGCCAGCAGTTACAATAGCGGGAGCTATGAGCAGTTCTTC.